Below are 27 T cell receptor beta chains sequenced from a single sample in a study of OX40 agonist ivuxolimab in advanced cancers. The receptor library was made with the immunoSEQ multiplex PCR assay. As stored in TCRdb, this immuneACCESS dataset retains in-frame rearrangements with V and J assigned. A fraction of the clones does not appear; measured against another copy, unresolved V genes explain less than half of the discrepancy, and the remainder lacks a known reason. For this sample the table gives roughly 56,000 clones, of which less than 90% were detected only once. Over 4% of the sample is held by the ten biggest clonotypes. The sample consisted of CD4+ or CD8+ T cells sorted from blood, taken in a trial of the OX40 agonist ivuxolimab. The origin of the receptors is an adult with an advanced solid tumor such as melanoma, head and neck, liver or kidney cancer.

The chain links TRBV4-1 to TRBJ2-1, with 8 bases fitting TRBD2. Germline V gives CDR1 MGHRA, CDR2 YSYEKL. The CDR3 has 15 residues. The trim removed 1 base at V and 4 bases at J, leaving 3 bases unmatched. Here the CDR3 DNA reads TGCGCCAGCAGCCAAGGACCGGGGGGGTACAATGAGCAGTTCTTC. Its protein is CASSQGPGGYNEQFF.

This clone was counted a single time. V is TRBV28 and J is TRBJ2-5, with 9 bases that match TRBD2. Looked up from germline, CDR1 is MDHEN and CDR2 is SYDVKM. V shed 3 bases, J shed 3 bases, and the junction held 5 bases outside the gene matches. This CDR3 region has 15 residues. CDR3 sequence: CASSLASGVEETQYF. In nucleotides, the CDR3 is TGTGCCAGCAGTTTGGCTAGCGGGGTTGAAGAGACCCAGTACTTC. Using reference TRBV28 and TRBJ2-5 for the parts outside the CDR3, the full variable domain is DVKVTQSSRYLVKRTGEKVFLECVQDMDHENMFWYRQDPGLGLRLIYFSYDVKMKEKGDIPEGYSVSREKKERFSLILESASTNQTSMYLCASSLASGVEETQYFGPGTRLLVL.

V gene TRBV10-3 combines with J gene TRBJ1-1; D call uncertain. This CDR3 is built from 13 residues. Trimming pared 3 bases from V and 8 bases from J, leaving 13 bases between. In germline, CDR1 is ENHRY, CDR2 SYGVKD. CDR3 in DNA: TGTGCCATCAGTGACGGTGCGAAAGGGGAAGCTTTCTTT. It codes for CAISDGAKGEAFF.

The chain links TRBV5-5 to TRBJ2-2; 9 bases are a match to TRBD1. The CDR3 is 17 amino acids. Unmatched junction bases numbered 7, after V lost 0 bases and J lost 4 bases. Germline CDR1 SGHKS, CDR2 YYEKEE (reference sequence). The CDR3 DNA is TGTGCCAGCAGCTTGGGCTCGGGACAGGGTCTCACCGGGGAGCTGTTTTTT. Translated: CASSLGSGQGLTGELFF.

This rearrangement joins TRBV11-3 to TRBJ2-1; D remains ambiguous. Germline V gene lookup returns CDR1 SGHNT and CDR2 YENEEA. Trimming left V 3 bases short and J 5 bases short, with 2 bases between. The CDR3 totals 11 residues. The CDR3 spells CASSFDNEQFF. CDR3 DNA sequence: TGTGCCAGCAGCTTTGACAATGAGCAGTTCTTC.

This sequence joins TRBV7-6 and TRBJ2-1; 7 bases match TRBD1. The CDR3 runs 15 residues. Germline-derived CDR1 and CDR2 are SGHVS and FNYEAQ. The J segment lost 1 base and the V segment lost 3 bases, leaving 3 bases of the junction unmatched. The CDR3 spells CASSFEGASYNEQFF. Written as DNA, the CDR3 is TGTGCCAGCAGCTTTGAGGGGGCGTCCTACAATGAGCAGTTCTTC. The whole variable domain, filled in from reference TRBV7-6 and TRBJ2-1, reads GAGVSQSPRYKVTKRGQDVALRCDPISGHVSLYWYRQALGQGPEFLTYFNYEAQQDKSGLPNDRFSAERPEGSISTLTIQRTEQRDSAMYRCASSFEGASYNEQFFGPGTRLTVL.

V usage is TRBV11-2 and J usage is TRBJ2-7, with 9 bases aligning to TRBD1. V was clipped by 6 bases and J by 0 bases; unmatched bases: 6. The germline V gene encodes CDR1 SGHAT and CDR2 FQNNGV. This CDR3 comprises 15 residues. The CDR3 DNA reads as TGTGCCAGCAGACCTACAGGGGGCTCCTCCTACGAGCAGTACTTC. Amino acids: CASRPTGGSSYEQYF.

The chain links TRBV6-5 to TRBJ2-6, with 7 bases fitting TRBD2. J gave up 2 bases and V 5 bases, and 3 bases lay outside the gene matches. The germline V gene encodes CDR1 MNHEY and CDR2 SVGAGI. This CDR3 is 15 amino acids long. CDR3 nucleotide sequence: TGTGCCAGCAGTCAGGGAGGGCCTGGGGCCAACGTCCTGACTTTC. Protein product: CASSQGGPGANVLTF.

The CDR3 here is CASSVAPGLAGNNEQFF. In DNA form, the CDR3 reads TGTGCCAGCAGCGTAGCGCCGGGACTAGCGGGTAACAATGAGCAGTTCTTC. The chain recombines TRBV9 with TRBJ2-1; 12 positions match TRBD2. Germline V CDR1 and CDR2: SGDLS, YYNGEE. There are 17 residues in the CDR3. Germline trimming cut 0 bases from V and 5 bases from J; bases unmatched to any gene: 6.

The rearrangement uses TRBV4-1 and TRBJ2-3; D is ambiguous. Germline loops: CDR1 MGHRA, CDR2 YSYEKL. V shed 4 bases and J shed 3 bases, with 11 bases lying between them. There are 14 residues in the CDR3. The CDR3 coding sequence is TGCGCCAGCAGCCTCGAGGAAGGGACAGATACGCAGTATTTT. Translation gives CASSLEEGTDTQYF.

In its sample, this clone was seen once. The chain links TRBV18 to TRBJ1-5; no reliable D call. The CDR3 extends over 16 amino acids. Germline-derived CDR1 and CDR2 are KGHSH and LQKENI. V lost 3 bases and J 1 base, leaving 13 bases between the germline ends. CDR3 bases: TGTGCCAGCTCACCTAACACGGTAGGGAGCAATCAGCCCCAGCATTTT. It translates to CASSPNTVGSNQPQHF.

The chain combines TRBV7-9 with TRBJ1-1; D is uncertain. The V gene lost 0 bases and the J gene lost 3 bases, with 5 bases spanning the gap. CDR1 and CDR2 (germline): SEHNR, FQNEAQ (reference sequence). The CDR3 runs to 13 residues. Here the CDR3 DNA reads TGTGCCAGCAGCTTAGCCGGATACACTGAAGCTTTCTTT. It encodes CASSLAGYTEAFF.

This CDR3 reads CASSIAPRASYNEQFF. The CDR3 bases are TGTGCCAGTAGTATAGCGCCCCGGGCGTCCTACAATGAGCAGTTCTTC. The chain carries TRBV19 and TRBJ2-1; D call uncertain. The CDR3 contains 16 residues. Deletions cut 1 base from V and 1 base from J, with 11 bases between. Germline V gene data show CDR1 as LNHDA and CDR2 as SQIVND (reference sequence).

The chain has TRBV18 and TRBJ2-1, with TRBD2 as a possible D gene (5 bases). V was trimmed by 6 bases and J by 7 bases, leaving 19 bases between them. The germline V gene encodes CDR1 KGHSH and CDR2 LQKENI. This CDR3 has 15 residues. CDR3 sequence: CASSQLGSDTNEQFF. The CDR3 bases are TGTGCCAGCTCCCAACTAGGGTCTGATACGAATGAGCAGTTCTTC.

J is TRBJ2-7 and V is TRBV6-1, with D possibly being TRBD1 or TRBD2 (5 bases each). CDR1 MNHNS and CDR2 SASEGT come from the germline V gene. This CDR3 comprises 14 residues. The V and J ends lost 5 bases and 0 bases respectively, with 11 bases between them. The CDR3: CASSQGPSSYEQYF. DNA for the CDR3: TGTGCCAGCAGTCAGGGACCGAGCTCCTACGAGCAGTACTTC.

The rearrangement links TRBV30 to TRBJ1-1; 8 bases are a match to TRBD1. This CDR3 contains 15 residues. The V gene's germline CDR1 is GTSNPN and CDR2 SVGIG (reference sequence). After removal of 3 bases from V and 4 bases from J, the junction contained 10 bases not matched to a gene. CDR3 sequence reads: CAWRDRDRGGTEAFF. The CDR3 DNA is TGTGCCTGGAGGGACAGGGATCGGGGCGGCACTGAAGCTTTCTTT.

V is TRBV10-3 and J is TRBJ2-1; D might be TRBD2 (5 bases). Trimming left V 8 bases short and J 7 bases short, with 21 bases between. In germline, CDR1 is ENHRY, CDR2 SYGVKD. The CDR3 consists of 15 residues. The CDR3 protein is CAIGTGAAGINEQFF. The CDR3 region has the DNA TGTGCCATCGGTACCGGAGCCGCCGGGATAAATGAGCAGTTCTTC.

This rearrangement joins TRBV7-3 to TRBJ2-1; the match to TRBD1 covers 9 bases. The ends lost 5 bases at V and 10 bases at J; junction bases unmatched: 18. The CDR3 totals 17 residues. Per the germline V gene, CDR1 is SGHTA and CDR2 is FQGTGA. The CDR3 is CASSGRRDRVRISEQFF. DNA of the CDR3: TGTGCCAGCAGCGGGCGACGGGACAGGGTCCGCATTAGCGAGCAGTTCTTC.

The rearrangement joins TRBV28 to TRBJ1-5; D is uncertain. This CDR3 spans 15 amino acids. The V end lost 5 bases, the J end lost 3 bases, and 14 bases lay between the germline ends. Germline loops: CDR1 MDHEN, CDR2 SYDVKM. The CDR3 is CASSPRTVNNQPQHF. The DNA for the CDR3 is TGTGCCAGCAGTCCCCGGACGGTCAACAATCAGCCCCAGCATTTT.

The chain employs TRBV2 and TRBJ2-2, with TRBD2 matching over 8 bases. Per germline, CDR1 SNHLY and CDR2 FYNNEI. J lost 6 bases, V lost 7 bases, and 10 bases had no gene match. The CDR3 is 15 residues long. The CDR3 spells CASKGAGGVAGELFF. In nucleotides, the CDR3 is TGTGCCAGCAAAGGGGCGGGAGGTGTGGCCGGGGAGCTGTTTTTT.

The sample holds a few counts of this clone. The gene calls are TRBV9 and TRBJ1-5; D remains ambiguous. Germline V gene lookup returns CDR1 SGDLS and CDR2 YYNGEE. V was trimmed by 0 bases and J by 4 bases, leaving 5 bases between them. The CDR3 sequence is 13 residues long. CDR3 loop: CASSVGLNQPQHF. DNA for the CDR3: TGTGCCAGCAGCGTAGGGTTAAATCAGCCCCAGCATTTT.

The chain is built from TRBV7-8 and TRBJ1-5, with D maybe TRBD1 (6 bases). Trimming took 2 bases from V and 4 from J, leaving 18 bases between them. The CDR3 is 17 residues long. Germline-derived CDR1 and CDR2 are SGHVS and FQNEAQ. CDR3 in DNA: TGTGCCAGCAGCTTAAGCTACAGGGCCCGGGGGAATCAGCCCCAGCATTTT. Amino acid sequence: CASSLSYRARGNQPQHF.

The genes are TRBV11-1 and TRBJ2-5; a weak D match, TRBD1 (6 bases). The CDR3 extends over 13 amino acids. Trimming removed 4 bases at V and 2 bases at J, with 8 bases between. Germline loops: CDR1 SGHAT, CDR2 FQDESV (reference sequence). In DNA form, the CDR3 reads TGTGCCAGCAGCTCGGACAGACAAGAGACCCAGTACTTC. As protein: CASSSDRQETQYF. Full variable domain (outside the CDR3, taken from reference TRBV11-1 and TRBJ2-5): EAEVAQSPRYKITEKSQAVAFWCDPISGHATLYWYRQILGQGPELLVQFQDESVVDDSQLPKDRFSAERLKGVDSTLKIQPAELGDSAMYLCASSSDRQETQYFGPGTRLLVL.

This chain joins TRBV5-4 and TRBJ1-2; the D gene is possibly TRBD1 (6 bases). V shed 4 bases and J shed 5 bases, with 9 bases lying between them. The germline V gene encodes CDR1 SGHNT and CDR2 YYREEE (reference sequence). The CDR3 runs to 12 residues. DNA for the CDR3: TGTGCCAGCAGCCAGGACAGATATGGCTACACCTTC. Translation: CASSQDRYGYTF.

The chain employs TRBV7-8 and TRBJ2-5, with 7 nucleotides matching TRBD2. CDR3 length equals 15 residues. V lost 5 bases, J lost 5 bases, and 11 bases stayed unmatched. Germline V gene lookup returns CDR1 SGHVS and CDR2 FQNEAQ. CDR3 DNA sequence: TGTGCCAGCAGCCCGAGAGGCGGGAGTAGGGAGACCCAGTACTTC. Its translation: CASSPRGGSRETQYF.

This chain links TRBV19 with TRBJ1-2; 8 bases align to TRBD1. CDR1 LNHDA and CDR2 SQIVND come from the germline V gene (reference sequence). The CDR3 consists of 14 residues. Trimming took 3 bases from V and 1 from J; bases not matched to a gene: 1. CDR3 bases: TGTGCCAGTAGTATCGGACAGGGTAACTATGGCTACACCTTC. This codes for CASSIGQGNYGYTF. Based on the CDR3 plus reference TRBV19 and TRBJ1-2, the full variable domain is DGGITQSPKYLFRKEGQNVTLSCEQNLNHDAMYWYRQDPGQGLRLIYYSQIVNDFQKGDIAEGYSVSREKKESFPLTVTSAQKNPTAFYLCASSIGQGNYGYTFGSGTRLTVV.

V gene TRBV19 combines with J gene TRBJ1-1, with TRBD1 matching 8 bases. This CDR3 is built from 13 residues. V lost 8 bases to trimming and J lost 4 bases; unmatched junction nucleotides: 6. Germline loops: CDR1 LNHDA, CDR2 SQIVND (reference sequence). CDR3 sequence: CASSPDRATEAFF. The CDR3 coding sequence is TGTGCCAGTTCACCGGACAGGGCCACTGAAGCTTTCTTT.